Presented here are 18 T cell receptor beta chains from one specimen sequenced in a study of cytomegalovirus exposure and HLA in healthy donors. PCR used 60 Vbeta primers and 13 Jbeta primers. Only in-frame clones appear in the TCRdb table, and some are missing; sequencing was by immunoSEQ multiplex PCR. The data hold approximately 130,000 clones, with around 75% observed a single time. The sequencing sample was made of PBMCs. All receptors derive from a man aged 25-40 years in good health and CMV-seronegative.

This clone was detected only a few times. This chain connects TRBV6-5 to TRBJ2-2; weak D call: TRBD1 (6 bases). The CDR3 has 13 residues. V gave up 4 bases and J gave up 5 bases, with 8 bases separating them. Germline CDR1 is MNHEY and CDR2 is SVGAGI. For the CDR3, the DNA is TGTGCCAGCAGTTTCGGACAGACCGGGGAGCTGTTTTTT. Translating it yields CASSFGQTGELFF.

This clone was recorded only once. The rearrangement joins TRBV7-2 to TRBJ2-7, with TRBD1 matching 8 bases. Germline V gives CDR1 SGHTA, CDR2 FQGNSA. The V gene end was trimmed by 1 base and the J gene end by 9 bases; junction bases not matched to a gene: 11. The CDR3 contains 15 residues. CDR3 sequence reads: CASSLGSGQGASQYF. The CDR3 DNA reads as TGTGCCAGCAGCTTAGGAAGTGGCCAGGGGGCATCGCAGTACTTC.

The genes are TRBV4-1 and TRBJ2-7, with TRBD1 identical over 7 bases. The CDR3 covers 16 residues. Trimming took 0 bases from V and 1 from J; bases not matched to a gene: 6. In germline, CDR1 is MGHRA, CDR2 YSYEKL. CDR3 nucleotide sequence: TGCGCCAGCAGCCAAGATAGACAGGGTGGTTCCTACGAGCAGTACTTC. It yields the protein CASSQDRQGGSYEQYF.

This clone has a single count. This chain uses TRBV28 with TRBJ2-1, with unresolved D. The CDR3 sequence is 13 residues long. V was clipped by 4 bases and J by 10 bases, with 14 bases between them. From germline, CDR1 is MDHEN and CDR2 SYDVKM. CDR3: CASSSPFPAEQFF. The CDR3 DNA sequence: TGTGCCAGCAGTTCCCCCTTTCCCGCGGAGCAGTTCTTC.

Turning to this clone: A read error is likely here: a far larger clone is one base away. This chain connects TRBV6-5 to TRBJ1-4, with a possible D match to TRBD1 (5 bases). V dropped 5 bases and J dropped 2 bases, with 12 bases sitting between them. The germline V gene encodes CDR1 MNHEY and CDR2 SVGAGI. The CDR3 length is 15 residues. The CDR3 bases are TGTGCCAGCAGTAACAGGCTTCACACTAATGAAAAACTGTTTTTT. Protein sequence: CASSNRLHTNEKLFF.

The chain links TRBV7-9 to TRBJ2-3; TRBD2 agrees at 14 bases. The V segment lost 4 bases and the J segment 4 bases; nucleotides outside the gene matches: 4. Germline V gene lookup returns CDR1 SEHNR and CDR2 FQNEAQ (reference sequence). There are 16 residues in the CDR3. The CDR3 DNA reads TGTGCCAGCAGCTGGGGGACTAGCGGGAGCGCAGATACGCAGTATTTT. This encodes CASSWGTSGSADTQYF.

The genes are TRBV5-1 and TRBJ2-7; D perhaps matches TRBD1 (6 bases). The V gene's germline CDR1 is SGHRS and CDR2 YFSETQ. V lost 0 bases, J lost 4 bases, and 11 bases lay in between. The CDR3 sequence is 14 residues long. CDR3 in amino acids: CASSLENREYEQYF. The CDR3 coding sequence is TGCGCCAGCAGCTTGGAAAACAGGGAATACGAGCAGTACTTC.

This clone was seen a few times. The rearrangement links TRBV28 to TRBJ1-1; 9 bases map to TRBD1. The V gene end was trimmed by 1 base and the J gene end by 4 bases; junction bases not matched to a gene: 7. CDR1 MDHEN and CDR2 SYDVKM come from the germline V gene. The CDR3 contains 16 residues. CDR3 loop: CASSLSKGTGSTEAFF. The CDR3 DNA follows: TGTGCCAGCAGTTTATCAAAAGGGACAGGGAGCACTGAAGCTTTCTTT.

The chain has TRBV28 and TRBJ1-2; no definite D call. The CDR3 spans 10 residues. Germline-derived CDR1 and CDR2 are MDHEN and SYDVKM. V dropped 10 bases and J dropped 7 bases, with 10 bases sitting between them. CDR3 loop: CATSRGGYTF. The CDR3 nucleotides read TGTGCCACCTCCCGGGGTGGCTACACCTTC.

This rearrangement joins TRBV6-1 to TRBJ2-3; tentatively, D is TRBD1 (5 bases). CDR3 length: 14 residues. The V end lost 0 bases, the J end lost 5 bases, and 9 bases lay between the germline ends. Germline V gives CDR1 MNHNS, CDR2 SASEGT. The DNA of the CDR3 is TGTGCCAGCAGTGAAGCACTGCAGGGAGATACGCAGTATTTT. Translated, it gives CASSEALQGDTQYF.

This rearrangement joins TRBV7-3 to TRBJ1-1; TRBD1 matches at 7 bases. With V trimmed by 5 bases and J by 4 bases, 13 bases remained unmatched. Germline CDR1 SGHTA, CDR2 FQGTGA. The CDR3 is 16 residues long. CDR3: CASSSDRVLSGTEAFF. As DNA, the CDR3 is TGTGCCAGCAGCAGCGACAGGGTATTATCGGGCACTGAAGCTTTCTTT.

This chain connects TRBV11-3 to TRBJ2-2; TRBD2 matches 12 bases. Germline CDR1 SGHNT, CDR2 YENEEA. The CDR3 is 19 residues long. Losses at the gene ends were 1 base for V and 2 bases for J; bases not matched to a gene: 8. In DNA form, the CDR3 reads TGTGCCAGCAGCTTAGGTTCCTGGGGACTAGCGGGTAACACCGGGGAGCTGTTTTTT. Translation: CASSLGSWGLAGNTGELFF.

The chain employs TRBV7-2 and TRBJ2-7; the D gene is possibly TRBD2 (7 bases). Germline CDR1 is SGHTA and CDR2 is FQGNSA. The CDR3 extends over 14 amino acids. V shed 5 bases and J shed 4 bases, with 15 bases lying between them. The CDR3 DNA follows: TGTGCCAGCAGCCGTGAGGGGGGGCCTTACGAGCAGTACTTC. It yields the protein CASSREGGPYEQYF.

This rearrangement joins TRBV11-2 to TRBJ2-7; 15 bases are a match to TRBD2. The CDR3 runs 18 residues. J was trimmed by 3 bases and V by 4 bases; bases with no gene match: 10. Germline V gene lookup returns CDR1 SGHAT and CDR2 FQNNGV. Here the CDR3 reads CASSSIGGLAGGYYEQYF. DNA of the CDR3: TGTGCCAGCAGCTCAATAGGGGGACTAGCGGGAGGTTACTACGAGCAGTACTTC.

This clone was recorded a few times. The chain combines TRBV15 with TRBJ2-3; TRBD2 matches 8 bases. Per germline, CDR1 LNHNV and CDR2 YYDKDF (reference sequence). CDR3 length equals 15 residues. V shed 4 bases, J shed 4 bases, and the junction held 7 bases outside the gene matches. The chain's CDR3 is CATSNTPGLADTQYF. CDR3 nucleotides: TGTGCCACCAGCAATACTCCGGGACTAGCAGATACGCAGTATTTT.

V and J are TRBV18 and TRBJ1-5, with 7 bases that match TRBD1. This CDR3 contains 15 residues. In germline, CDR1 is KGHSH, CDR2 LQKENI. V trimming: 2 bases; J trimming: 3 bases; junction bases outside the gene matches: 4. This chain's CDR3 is CASSPEGQLNQPQHF. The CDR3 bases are TGTGCCAGCTCACCAGAGGGACAGCTCAATCAGCCCCAGCATTTT.

The CDR3 loop reads CSTSYSARGRTEAFF. In DNA form, the CDR3 reads TGCAGCACTTCTTATTCCGCTAGGGGTCGGACTGAAGCTTTCTTT. This chain links TRBV29-1 with TRBJ1-1; the D gene is possibly TRBD1 (5 bases). With 8 bases removed from V and 5 bases from J, the gap between germline ends came to 24 bases. Germline V gene sequence: CDR1 SQVTM, CDR2 ANQGSEA. The length of the CDR3 is 15 residues.

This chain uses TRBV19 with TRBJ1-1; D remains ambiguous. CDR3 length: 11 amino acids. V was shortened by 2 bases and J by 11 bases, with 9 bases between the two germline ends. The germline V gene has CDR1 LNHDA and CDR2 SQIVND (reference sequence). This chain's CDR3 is CASSIQANAFF. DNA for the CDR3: TGTGCCAGTAGTATACAGGCAAACGCTTTCTTT.